This TCR beta chain was identified in a study of CD8 T cells in ankylosing spondylitis (dated by TCRdb to about 2017). About the full investigation: T cell receptor beta repertoires were profiled in healthy donors and ankylosing spondylitis patients so that disease-linked TCR variants could be found. In total, the full study cohort was made up of roughly 100 healthy donors and 25 to 30 ankylosing spondylitis patients. Peripheral blood samples were taken, and synovial fluid was additionally collected from ankylosing spondylitis patients. The investigation overall reported the following: The disease-linked clones were reported as significantly enriched in matched synovial fluid samples from ankylosing spondylitis patients. Blood from ankylosing spondylitis patients appeared to be characterized by a TCR beta motif composed of under ten highly homologous amino acid variants. The disease-linked clones had a CD8+ phenotype and were found at relatively low frequencies in peripheral blood. Some of the motif variants had been reported before in the synovial fluid and blood of reactive arthritis patients, a finding that suggests common disease-initiation mechanisms.

This clonotype was observed a few times. This receptor's antigen is unknown. Within one base of it there is no much larger clone, and no base qualities were kept. TCRdb names Illumina HiSeq 2500 as the instrument used. TCR beta libraries were prepared by quantitative 5'-RACE with molecular barcodes. The authors' pipeline ran thus. Disease-linked TCR variants were identified with a new computational method built on a probabilistic model of VDJ rearrangement. TCRdb's own reprocessing of the public reads used fastp at Q25 and MiXCR and kept productive beta chains. Rows with one shared CDR3 protein collapse into an entry with the most common genes and DNA. It is TCRdb's table, rather than the study itself, that gives the V and J calls and clone size. This sample holds about 330,000 distinct CDR3 sequences; under 8.5% were observed only once. The ten most abundant clones make up roughly 14% of the sample.

CDR1 and CDR2 are read off the germline V gene as SGHRS and YFSETQ. Its CDR3 holds 17 amino acids, cysteine through phenylalanine. This entry keeps only the CDR3 DNA: 51 bases, framed from base 1. The germline V and J ends show losses of 4 bases and 6 bases respectively, and no gene match explains 9 bases of the junction. This clonotype was sampled from a male donor with ankylosing spondylitis. Specimen: blood, either unsorted or a sorted T cell fraction (not recorded which). In this chain, TRBV5-1 is recombined with TRBJ2-1; 14 bases in the middle match TRBD2. CDR3 reads: CASSPGLAGGLINEQFF. Read as DNA, the sequence is TGCGCCAGCAGCCCCGGACTAGCGGGAGGCCTTATCAATGAGCAGTTCTTC.